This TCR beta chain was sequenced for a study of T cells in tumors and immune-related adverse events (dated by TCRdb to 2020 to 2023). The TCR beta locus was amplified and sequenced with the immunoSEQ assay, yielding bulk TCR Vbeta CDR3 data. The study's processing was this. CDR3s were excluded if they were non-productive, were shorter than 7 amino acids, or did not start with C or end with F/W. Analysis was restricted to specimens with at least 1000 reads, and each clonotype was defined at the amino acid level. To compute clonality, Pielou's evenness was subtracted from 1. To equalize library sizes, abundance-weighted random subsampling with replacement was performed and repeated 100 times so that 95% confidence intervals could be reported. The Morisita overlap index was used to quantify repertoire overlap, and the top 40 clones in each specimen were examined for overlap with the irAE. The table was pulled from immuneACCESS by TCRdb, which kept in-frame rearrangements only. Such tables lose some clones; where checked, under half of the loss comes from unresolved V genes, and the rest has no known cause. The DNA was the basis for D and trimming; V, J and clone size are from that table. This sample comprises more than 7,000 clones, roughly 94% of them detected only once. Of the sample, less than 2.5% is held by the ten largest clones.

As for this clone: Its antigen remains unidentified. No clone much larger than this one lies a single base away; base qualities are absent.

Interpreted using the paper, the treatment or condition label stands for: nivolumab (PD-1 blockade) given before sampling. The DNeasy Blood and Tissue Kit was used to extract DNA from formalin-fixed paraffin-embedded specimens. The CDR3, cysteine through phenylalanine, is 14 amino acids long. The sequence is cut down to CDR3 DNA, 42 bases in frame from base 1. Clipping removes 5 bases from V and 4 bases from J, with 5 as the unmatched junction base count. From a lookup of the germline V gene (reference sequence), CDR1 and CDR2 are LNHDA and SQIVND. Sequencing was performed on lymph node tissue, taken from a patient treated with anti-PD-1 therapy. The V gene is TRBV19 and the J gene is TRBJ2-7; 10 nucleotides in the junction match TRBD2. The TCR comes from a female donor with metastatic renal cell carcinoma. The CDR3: CASSPGLAAYEQYF. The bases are TGTGCCAGTAGTCCTGGACTAGCGGCGTACGAGCAGTACTTC.